This record looks at one T cell receptor beta chain sequence and its context. The target antigen is unknown. Trimming removed 4 bases from V and 0 bases from J, with 13 bases in between. There are 16 residues in the CDR3. The germline gives CDR1 MNHEY, CDR2 SVGAGI. This sample is part of a study of T cells in tuberculosis. Study information: This South African cohort compared adolescents with or without latent tuberculosis against adults with active tuberculosis. General study points: Active tuberculosis patients had shorter CDR3-alpha; the beta difference was nonsignificant.

TCRdb's table, derived via immunoSEQ multiplex PCR, lists solely in-frame clones and lacks some. The repertoire has 30,000 to 40,000 clones, 97% of them found once; the top ten carry roughly 6.2%. The sample was PBMCs. The sequence was collected from a donor aged 10 to 29 with latent tuberculosis or without tuberculosis infection. The rearrangement joins TRBV6-5 to TRBJ1-5; a weak D match, TRBD1 (5 bases). The CDR3 region is CASSWDFAGSNQPQHF. Written as DNA, the CDR3 is TGTGCCAGCAGTTGGGACTTCGCAGGTAGCAATCAGCCCCAGCATTTT.